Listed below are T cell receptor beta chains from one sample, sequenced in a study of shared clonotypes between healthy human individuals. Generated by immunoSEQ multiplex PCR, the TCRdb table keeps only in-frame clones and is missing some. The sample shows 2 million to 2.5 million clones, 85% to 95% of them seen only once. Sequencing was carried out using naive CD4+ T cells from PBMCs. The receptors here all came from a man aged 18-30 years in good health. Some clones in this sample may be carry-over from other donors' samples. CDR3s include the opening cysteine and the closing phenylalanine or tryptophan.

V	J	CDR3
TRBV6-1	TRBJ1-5	CASAGVWQPQHF
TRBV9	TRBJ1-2	CASSVAPPLDRGRYTF
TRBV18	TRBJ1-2	CASSPIQGAGYGYTF
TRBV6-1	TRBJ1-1	CASSEAGDAEAFF
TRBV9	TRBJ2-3	CASSVVGGSDTQYF
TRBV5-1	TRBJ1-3	CASSLAGGIGNTIYF
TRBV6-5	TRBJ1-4	CASSGPDSANEKLFF
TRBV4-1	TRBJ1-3	CASSQDSGNTIYF
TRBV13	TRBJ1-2	CASSPNGDSYGYTF
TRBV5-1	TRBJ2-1	CASSLRRGAYNEQFF
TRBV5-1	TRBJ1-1	CASSLEGGRMNTEAFF
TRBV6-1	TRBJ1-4	CASSAGQGINNEKLFF
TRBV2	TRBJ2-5	CASMGGETQYF
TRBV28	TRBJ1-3	CASSTPWGQDGNTIYF
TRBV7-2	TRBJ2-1	CASSLQAGLYNEQFF
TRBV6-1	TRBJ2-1	CASSEDPGQGANEQFF
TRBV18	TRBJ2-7	CASSPSRYEQYF
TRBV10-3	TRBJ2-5	CAISESGGAQETQYF
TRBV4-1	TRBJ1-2	CASSQDNRAALGYTF
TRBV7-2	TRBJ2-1	CASSLWGAPAYNEQFF
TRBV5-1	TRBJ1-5	CASSLGVRGQPQHF
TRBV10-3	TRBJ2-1	CAISSPGGSGTSGHNEQFF
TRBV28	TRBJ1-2	CASSLQGAYNYGYTF
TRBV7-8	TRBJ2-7	CASSSGPGPLSYEQYF
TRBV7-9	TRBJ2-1	CASSLTGQGNEQFF
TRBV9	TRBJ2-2	CASSVVVGTNAGELFF
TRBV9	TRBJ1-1	CASSVGSANTEAFF
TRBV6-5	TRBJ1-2	CASSYSPGQGEGYTF
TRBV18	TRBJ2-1	CASSNLRDEQFF
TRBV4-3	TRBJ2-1	CASSQDPGLAGYGNEQFF
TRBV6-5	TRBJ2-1	CASSYLNEQFF
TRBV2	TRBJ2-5	CASRDNQETQYF
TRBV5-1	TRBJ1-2	CASSLGDATKYGYTF